Below, 9 T cell receptor beta chains from the same sample are listed, as sequenced in a study of early T cells in non-severe SARS-CoV-2 infection. TCRdb recomputed calls from the 5' RACE reads with MiXCR, one row per CDR3 protein. The table shows 35,000 to 45,000 distinct CDR3 sequences, with about 5.3% occurring only once. Sequences were obtained from whole blood. The receptors shown here come from an adult who was a healthcare worker with PCR-confirmed SARS-CoV-2 infection or an uninfected control (not recorded which).

Ten or more counts support this clonotype. The rearrangement joins TRBV6-5 to TRBJ2-7; tentatively, D is TRBD1 (5 bases). The CDR3 runs to 14 residues. Per germline, CDR1 MNHEY and CDR2 SVGAGI. Trimming shortened V by 4 bases and J by 2 bases, and 12 bases separated the two germline ends. CDR3 DNA sequence: TGTGCCAGCAGTTTGGGGCCAGGGCCCTACGAGCAGTACTTC. It codes for CASSLGPGPYEQYF.

This clonotype was picked up many times. J is TRBJ1-1 and V is TRBV6-5, with unresolved D. V lost 0 bases to trimming and J lost 6 bases, with 11 bases between them. The CDR3 spans 14 residues. Germline V gene data show CDR1 as MNHEY and CDR2 as SVGAGI. CDR3 in DNA: TGTGCCAGCAGTTACTCGATAGGGTATGCTGAAGCTTTCTTT. Its protein product is CASSYSIGYAEAFF.

This clonotype was seen a few times. The chain is built from TRBV6-5 and TRBJ2-7; 7 bases line up with TRBD2. V was pared by 8 bases and J by 0 bases, with 10 bases of the junction left unmatched. This CDR3 is built from 15 residues. Germline assignment: CDR1 MNHEY and CDR2 SVGAGI. The CDR3: CASQISAGPSYEQYF. The CDR3, as DNA: TGTGCCAGCCAAATTTCAGCGGGACCCTCCTACGAGCAGTACTTC.

In this sample, this clonotype turned up a few times. The J gene is TRBJ1-5, the V gene TRBV6-2 or TRBV6-3; 9 bases are shared with TRBD1. This CDR3 comprises 13 residues. Trimming cost V 5 bases and J 9 bases; bases outside gene matches: 5. CDR1 and CDR2 (germline): MNHEY, SVGEGT. The CDR3, as DNA: TGTGCCAGCAGTCCACAGGGGGCGAGGCCCCAGCATTTT. This encodes CASSPQGARPQHF.

The sample holds many counts of this clonotype. V and J are TRBV29-1 and TRBJ2-7, with D hard to call. The CDR3 is made up of 10 amino acids. Germline V lookup: CDR1 SQVTM, CDR2 ANQGSEA. Trimming shortened V by 5 bases and J by 3 bases, and 5 bases separated the two germline ends. DNA of the CDR3: TGCAGCGTTTGGGACTACGAGCAGTACTTC. This codes for CSVWDYEQYF.

This clonotype was picked up many times. V is TRBV20-1 and J is TRBJ2-4, with D maybe TRBD2 (6 bases). In germline, CDR1 is DFQATT, CDR2 SNEGSKA (reference sequence). The V and J ends lost 3 bases and 7 bases respectively, with 19 bases between them. The CDR3 loop spans 15 amino acids. The CDR3 nucleotides are TGCAGTGCTAGGGGGAGACTAGATGGACGGAACATTCAGTACTTC. Translating gives CSARGRLDGRNIQYF.

This clonotype was seen a few times. This sequence joins TRBV6-1 and TRBJ1-1; the D gene is possibly TRBD1 (5 bases). The CDR3 contains 11 residues. Germline V gene data show CDR1 as MNHNS and CDR2 as SASEGT. The V gene lost 7 bases and the J gene lost 7 bases, with 10 bases spanning the gap. The CDR3 region has the DNA TGTGCCAGCACCATTGGGGGTGAAGCTTTCTTT. Residues: CASTIGGEAFF.

This clonotype was seen once. The chain employs TRBV11-2 and TRBJ2-2; 8 nucleotides align to TRBD1. CDR3 length: 14 residues. CDR1 is SGHAT and CDR2 is FQNNGV in the germline V gene. The V and J ends lost 5 bases and 4 bases, in that order; junction bases with no gene match: 3. The CDR3 here is CASSPGTGTGELFF. CDR3 sequence (DNA): TGTGCCAGCAGCCCGGGGACAGGCACCGGGGAGCTGTTTTTT.

There are many counts of this clonotype. The J gene is TRBJ2-1, the V gene TRBV5-1; D remains unclear. The germline gives CDR1 SGHRS, CDR2 YFSETQ. This CDR3 spans 13 amino acids. V lost 0 bases and J 8 bases, leaving 9 bases between the germline ends. CDR3 amino acids: CASSLEVMDEQFF. As DNA, the CDR3 is TGCGCCAGCAGCTTGGAGGTGATGGATGAGCAGTTCTTC.